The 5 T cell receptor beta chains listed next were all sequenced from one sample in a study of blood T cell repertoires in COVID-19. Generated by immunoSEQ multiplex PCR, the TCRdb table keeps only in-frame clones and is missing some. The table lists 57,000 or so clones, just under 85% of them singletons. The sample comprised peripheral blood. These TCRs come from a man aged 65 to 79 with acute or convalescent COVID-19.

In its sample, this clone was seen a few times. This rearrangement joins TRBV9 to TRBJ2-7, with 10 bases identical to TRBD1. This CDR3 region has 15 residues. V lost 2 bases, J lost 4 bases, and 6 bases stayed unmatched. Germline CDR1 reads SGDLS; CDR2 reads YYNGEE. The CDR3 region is CASSVEGGQGYEQYF. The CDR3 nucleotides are TGTGCCAGCAGCGTCGAAGGGGGACAGGGGTACGAGCAGTACTTC.

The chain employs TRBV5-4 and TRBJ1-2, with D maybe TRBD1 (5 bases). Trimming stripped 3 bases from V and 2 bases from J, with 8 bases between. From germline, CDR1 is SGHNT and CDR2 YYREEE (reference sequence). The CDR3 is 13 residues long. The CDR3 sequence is CASSSNRNYGYTF. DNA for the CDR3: TGTGCCAGCAGCTCGAACAGGAACTATGGCTACACCTTC.

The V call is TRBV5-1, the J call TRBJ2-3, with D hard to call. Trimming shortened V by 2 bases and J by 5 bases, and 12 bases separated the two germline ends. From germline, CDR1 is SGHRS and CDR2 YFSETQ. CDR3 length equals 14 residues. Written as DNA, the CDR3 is TGCGCCAGCAGCTTAGGCGGCCAGCAAGATACGCAGTATTTT. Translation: CASSLGGQQDTQYF.

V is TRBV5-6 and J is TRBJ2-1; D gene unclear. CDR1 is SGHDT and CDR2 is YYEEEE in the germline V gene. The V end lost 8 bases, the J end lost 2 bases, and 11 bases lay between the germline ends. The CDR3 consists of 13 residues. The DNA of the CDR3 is TGTGCCAGTGCCGAGCCCCCCTACAATGAGCAGTTCTTC. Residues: CASAEPPYNEQFF.

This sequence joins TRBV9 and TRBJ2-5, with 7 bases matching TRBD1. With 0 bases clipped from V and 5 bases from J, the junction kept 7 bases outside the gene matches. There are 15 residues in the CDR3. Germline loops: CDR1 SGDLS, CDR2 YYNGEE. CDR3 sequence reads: CASSVARTGEETQYF. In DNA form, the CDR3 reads TGTGCCAGCAGCGTAGCTCGGACAGGTGAGGAGACCCAGTACTTC.